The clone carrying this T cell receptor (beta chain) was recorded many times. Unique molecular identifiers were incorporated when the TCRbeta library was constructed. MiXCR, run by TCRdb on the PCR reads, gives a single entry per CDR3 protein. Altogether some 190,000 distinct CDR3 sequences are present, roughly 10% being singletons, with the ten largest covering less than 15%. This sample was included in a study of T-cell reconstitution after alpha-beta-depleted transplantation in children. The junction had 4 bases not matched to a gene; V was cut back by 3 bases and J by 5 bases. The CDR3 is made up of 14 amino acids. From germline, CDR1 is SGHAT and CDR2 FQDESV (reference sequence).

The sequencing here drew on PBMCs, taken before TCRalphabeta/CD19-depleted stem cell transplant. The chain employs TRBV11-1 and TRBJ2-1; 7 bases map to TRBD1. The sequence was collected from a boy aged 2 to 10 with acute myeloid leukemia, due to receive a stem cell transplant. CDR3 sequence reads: CASSFGTDNNEQFF. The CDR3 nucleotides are TGTGCCAGCAGCTTTGGGACAGATAACAATGAGCAGTTCTTC.